This T cell receptor beta chain was obtained from a study of blood T cell repertoires in COVID-19. From germline, CDR1 is KGHSH and CDR2 LQKENI. The CDR3 is made up of 14 amino acids. The V segment lost 2 bases and the J segment 5 bases; nucleotides outside the gene matches: 4. Libraries were prepared by immunoSEQ multiplex PCR; TCRdb keeps only in-frame clonotypes and omits some of them. Of roughly 300,000 clones in the sample, around 88% were seen once. The sequence was obtained from a woman between 50 and 59 years old with acute or convalescent COVID-19. V usage is TRBV18 and J usage is TRBJ2-5; 8 bases align to TRBD1. Sample: peripheral blood. The CDR3 here is CASSPRTGWETQYF. As DNA, the CDR3 is TGTGCCAGCTCACCAAGGACAGGGTGGGAGACCCAGTACTTC.